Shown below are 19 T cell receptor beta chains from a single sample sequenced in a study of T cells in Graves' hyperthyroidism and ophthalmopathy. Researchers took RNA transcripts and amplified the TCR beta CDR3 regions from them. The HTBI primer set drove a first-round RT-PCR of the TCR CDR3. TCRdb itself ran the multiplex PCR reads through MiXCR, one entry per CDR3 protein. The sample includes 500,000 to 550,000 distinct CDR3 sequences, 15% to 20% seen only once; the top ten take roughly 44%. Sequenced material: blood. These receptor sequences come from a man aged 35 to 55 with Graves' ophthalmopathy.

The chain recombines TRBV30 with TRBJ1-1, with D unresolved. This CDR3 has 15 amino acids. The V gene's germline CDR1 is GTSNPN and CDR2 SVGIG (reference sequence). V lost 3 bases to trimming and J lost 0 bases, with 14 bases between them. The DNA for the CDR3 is TGTGCCTGGAGAGGCGGAAAGGTTGTGAACACTGAAGCTTTCTTT. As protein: CAWRGGKVVNTEAFF.

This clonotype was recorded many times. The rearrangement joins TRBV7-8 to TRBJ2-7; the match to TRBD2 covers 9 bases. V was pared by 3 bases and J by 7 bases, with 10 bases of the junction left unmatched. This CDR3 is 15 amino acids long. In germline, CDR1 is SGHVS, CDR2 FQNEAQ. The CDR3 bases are TGTGCCAGCAGCTTGGGTAGGCGGGAGGGCCGGGAGCAGTACTTC. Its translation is CASSLGRREGREQYF.

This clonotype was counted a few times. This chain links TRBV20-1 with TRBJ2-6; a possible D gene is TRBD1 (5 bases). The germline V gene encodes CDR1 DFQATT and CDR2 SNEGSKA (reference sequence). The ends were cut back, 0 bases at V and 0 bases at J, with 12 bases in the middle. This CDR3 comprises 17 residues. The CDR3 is CSARDQGMSSGANVLTF. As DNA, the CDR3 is TGCAGTGCTAGAGATCAGGGCATGAGCTCTGGGGCCAACGTCCTGACTTTC.

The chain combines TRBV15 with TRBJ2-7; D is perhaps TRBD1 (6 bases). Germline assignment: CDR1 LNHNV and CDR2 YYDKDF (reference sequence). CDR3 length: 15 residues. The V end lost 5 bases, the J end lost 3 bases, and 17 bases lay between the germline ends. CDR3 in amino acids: CATSENREIVYEQYF. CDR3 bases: TGTGCCACCAGCGAGAACAGGGAAATAGTCTACGAGCAGTACTTC.

The CDR3 reads CASSYSTGTQPQHF. For the CDR3, the DNA is TGTGCCAGCAGTTACTCGACAGGGACTCAGCCCCAGCATTTT. This rearrangement joins TRBV6-5 to TRBJ1-5; TRBD1 matches 7 bases. The junction had 2 bases not matched to a gene; V was cut back by 0 bases and J by 6 bases. Germline CDR1 reads MNHEY; CDR2 reads SVGAGI. This CDR3 has 14 amino acids.

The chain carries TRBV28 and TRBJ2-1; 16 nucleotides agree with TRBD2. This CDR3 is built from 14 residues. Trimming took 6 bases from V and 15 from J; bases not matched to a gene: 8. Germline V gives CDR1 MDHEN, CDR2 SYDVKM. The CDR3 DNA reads TGTGCCAGCAGCCCCGGGACTAGCGGGAGGGCCTGGTTCTTC. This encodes CASSPGTSGRAWFF.

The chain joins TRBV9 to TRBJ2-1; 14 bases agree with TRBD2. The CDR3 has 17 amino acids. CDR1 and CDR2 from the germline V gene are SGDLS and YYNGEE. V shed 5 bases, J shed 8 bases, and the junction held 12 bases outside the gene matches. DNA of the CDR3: TGTGCCAGCAGTTTTCGGGGGACTAGCGGGAGAGGGCATGAGCAGTTCTTC. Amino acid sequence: CASSFRGTSGRGHEQFF.

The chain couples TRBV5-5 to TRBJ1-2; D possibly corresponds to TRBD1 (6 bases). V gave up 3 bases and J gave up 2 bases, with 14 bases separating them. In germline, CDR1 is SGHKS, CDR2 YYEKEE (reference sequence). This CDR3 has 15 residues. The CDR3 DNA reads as TGTGCCAGCAGCTCCCGCAGGGGAACAAACTATGGCTACACCTTC. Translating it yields CASSSRRGTNYGYTF.

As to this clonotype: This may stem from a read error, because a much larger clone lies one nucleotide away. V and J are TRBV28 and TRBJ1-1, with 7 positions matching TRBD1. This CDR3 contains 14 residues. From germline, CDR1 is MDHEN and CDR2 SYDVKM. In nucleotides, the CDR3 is TGTGTCTGCCAGGTCGACAGGGTGAACACTGAAGCTTTCTTT. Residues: CVCQVDRVNTEAFF.

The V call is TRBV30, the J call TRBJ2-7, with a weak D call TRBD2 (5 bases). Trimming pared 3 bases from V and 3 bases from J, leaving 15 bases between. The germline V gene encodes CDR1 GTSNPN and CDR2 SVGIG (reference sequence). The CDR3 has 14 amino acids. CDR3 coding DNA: TGTGCCTGGAGCATTCGACTACCCAGCTACGAGCAGTACTTC. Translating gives CAWSIRLPSYEQYF.

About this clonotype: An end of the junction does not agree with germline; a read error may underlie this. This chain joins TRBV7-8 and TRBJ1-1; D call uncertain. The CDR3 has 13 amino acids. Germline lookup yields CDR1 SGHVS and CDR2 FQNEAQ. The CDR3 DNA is TGTGCCAGCGGCTTTCTCATGAACACTGAAGCTTTCTTT. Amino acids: CASGFLMNTEAFF.

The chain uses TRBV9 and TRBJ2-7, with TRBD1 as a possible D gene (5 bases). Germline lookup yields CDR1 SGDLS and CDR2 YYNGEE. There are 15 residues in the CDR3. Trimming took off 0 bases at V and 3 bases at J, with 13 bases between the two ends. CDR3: CASSVGWGSVYEQYF. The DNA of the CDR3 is TGTGCCAGCAGCGTAGGGTGGGGCTCTGTCTACGAGCAGTACTTC.

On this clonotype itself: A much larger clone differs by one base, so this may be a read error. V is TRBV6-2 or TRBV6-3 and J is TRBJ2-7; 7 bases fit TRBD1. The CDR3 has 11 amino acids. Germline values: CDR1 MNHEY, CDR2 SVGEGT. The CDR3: CTSRDRYEQYF. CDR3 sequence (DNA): TGTACCAGCAGGGACAGATACGAGCAGTACTTC.

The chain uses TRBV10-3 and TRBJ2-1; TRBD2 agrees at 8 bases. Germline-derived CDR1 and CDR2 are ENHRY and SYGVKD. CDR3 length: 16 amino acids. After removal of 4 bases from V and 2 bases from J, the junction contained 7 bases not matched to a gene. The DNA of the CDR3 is TGTGCCATCAGTGGAACCTTTAGCGGGACCTACAATGAGCAGTTCTTC. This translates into CAISGTFSGTYNEQFF.

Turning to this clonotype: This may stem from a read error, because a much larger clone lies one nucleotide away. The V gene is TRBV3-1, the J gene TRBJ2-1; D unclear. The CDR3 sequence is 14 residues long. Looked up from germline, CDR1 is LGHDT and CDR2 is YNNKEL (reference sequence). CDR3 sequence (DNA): TGTGCCAGCAGCCAAGCGGGTAGAGTCAATGAGCAGCTCTTC. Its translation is CASSQAGRVNEQLF.

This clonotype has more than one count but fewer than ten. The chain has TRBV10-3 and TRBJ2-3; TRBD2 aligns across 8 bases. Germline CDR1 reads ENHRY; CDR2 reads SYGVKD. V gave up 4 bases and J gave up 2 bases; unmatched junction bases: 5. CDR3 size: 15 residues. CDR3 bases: TGTGCCATCAGTGCAGCGGGGGCCAACACAGATACGCAGTATTTT. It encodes CAISAAGANTDTQYF.

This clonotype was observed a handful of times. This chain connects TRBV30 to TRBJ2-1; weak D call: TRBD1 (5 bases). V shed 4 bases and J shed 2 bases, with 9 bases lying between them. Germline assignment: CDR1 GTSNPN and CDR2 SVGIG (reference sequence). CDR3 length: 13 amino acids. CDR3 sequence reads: CAWIRVTYNEQFF. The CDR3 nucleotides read TGTGCCTGGATCAGGGTAACCTACAATGAGCAGTTCTTC.

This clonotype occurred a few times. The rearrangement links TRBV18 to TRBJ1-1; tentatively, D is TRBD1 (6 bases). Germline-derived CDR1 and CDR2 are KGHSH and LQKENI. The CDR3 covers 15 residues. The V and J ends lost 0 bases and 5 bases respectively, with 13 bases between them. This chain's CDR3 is CASSPPVGGATEAFF. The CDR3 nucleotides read TGTGCCAGCTCACCACCGGTTGGGGGCGCTACTGAAGCTTTCTTT.

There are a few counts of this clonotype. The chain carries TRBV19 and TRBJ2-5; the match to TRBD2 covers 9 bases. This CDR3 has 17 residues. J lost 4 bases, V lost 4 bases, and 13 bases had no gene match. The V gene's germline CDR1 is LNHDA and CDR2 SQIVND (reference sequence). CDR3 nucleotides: TGTGCCAGTAGTACCCATGCCGGGACTAGCCTTGGAGAGACCCAGTACTTC. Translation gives CASSTHAGTSLGETQYF.